The sequence of this T cell receptor (beta chain) was determined in a study of CD8+ T cells in alopecia areata. RNA extraction and reverse transcription yielded cDNA as sequencing template. The method was immunoSEQ multiplex PCR; TCRdb's version includes in-frame clones alone and lacks a portion of them. The sample consists of around 160,000 clones, 60% of them appearing once. Trimming at V came to 3 bases and at J to 5 bases, leaving 14 bases not matched to a gene. Germline V gene data show CDR1 as MNHNS and CDR2 as SASEGT. CDR3 size: 17 residues. Treatment meaning: oral pan-JAK inhibitor, 5-10 mg twice daily.

The gene calls are TRBV6-1 and TRBJ2-5; 8 bases fit TRBD1. The origin of this receptor is a human donor with alopecia areata. The specimen comprised CD4+ T cells sorted from blood, sampled at week 24, from a patient treated with tofacitinib. The CDR3 sequence: CASSEHHLRGPGETQYF. In DNA, the CDR3 is TGTGCCAGCAGTGAGCACCACCTCAGGGGGCCGGGGGAGACCCAGTACTTC.